The 5 T cell receptor beta chains below all came from one sample that was sequenced in a study of cytomegalovirus exposure and HLA in healthy donors. 13 Jbeta primers and 60 Vbeta primers were used for the PCR. Repertoires were generated with immunoSEQ multiplex PCR, while TCRdb's copy carries only in-frame clones and drops some. The sample lists 100,000 to 150,000 clones; roughly 68% were seen once. Source material: PBMCs. Source of these receptors: a woman between 50 and 59 years old in good health and CMV-seropositive.

V usage is TRBV7-2 and J usage is TRBJ2-5, with 9 bases fitting TRBD1. Germline trimming cut 3 bases from V and 4 bases from J; bases unmatched to any gene: 3. The germline CDR1 and CDR2 sequences are SGHTA and FQGNSA. The CDR3 is 14 amino acids. In nucleotides, the CDR3 is TGTGCCAGCAGCTTTACAGGGGGCTCAGAGACCCAGTACTTC. It is translated as CASSFTGGSETQYF.

This sequence joins TRBV7-8 and TRBJ2-7; D unclear. Germline V CDR1 and CDR2: SGHVS, FQNEAQ. Trimming cost V 1 base and J 2 bases, with 12 bases left between them. The CDR3 contains 15 residues. The DNA for the CDR3 is TGTGCCAGCAGCTTAGGGGCAGGTTCTACCTACGAGCAGTACTTC. Translated, it gives CASSLGAGSTYEQYF.

The chain couples TRBV10-3 to TRBJ2-5, with 12 bases that match TRBD2. CDR1 ENHRY and CDR2 SYGVKD come from the germline V gene. V trimming: 2 bases; J trimming: 2 bases; junction bases outside the gene matches: 6. This CDR3 region has 17 residues. CDR3: CAISEALAGGLQETQYF. CDR3 bases: TGTGCCATCAGTGAGGCTCTAGCGGGGGGGCTTCAAGAGACCCAGTACTTC.

V usage is TRBV9 and J usage is TRBJ2-3; 15 bases agree with TRBD2. The CDR3 extends over 16 amino acids. Germline trimming cut 4 bases from V and 3 bases from J; bases unmatched to any gene: 3. Germline loops: CDR1 SGDLS, CDR2 YYNGEE. The CDR3 region has the DNA TGTGCCAGCAGCCCGGGACTAGCGGGGGGTACAGATACGCAGTATTTT. Its translation is CASSPGLAGGTDTQYF.

This chain connects TRBV2 to TRBJ2-2; 9 bases agree with TRBD1. Germline CDR1 and CDR2: SNHLY and FYNNEI. The length of the CDR3 is 14 residues. V lost 7 bases to trimming and J lost 6 bases; unmatched junction nucleotides: 6. CDR3 sequence reads: CASKGQGGAGELFF. In DNA, the CDR3 is TGTGCCAGCAAGGGACAGGGTGGGGCCGGGGAGCTGTTTTTT.